This T cell receptor (beta chain) emerged from a study of CD8 T cells in ankylosing spondylitis (TCRdb year 2017). Context from the whole study: To find TCR variants linked to disease, the study profiled T cell receptor beta repertoires in ankylosing spondylitis patients and healthy donors. The full study cohort comprised 20 to 25 ankylosing spondylitis patients and over 95 healthy donors. Peripheral blood was sampled, and synovial fluid was additionally collected from ankylosing spondylitis patients.

The CDR1 and CDR2 encoded by the germline V gene are SGHDT and YYEEEE. Cut back by 0 bases and 14 bases, the V and J ends lie 9 bases apart. From the cysteine through the phenylalanine, the CDR3 covers 11 amino acids. The only DNA kept is the CDR3, 33 bases in frame from the first base. The paper's findings and limits, for the study overall: Some motif variants had previously been reported in the synovial fluid and blood of reactive arthritis patients, which suggests shared mechanisms of disease initiation. Blood from ankylosing spondylitis patients appeared to be characterized by a TCR beta motif composed of about eight highly homologous amino acid variants. The disease-linked clones showed a CD8+ phenotype and occurred at relatively low frequencies in peripheral blood. The disease-linked clones were reported to be significantly enriched in matched synovial fluid samples from ankylosing spondylitis patients.

The sequencing machine was an Illumina HiSeq 2500. TCR beta libraries were prepared by quantitative 5'-RACE with molecular barcodes. Under the source paper's analysis protocol: To identify disease-linked TCR variants, a new computational method was used, one built on a probabilistic model of VDJ rearrangement. TCRdb cleaned the public reads at Q25 with fastp, built clones with MiXCR and kept in-frame beta chains. One record per CDR3 amino acid sequence lists the most common genes and DNA. The V and J calls and clone size come from TCRdb's table, not from the authors' own analysis. In this sample the table shows some 270,000 distinct CDR3 sequences, roughly 32% of which occur a single time. The leading ten clones occupy 4% to 5% of the sample. This clonotype was counted only a few times. It lacks a known antigen. Within one base of it there is no much larger clone, and no base qualities were kept.

Specimen: blood, either unsorted or a sorted T cell fraction (not recorded which). The chain is made from TRBV5-6 and TRBJ2-1; TRBD1 is a weak D gene call, 6 bases matching. The receptor was isolated from a male donor with ankylosing spondylitis or in good health (not recorded which). At the DNA level, the sequence is TGTGCCAGCAGCTTGGGGAAGGGGGAGTTCTTC. The translation is CASSLGKGEFF. Reference TRBV5-6 and TRBJ2-1 genes cover what lies past the CDR3, so the full variable domain is DAGVTQSPTHLIKTRGQQVTLRCSPKSGHDTVSWYQQALGQGPQFIFQYYEEEERQRGNFPDRFSGHQFPNYSSELNVNALLLGDSALYLCASSLGKGEFFGPGTRLTVL.